Following are 18 T cell receptor beta chains from one sample sequenced in a study of blood T cell repertoires in COVID-19. Sequenced by immunoSEQ multiplex PCR; TCRdb stores in-frame clones only, minus some. The data contain over 140,000 clones, approximately 79% of them singletons. Source material: PBMCs or T cells enriched from blood (not recorded which). These receptors were obtained from a woman aged 50 to 65 who had recovered from COVID-19.

The gene calls are TRBV19 and TRBJ2-1; 13 bases fit TRBD2. J lost 1 base, V lost 3 bases, and 12 bases had no gene match. This CDR3 contains 20 residues. Germline CDR1 is LNHDA and CDR2 is SQIVND (reference sequence). The CDR3 DNA reads as TGTGCCAGTAGTATCCCTGGGACTAGCGGGACGGTTCGATCCTACAATGAGCAGTTCTTC. As protein: CASSIPGTSGTVRSYNEQFF.

This clone was found once. This chain joins TRBV7-2 and TRBJ2-7, with TRBD2 matching over 13 bases. The CDR3 is 16 amino acids. The junction had 6 bases not matched to a gene; V was cut back by 4 bases and J by 3 bases. The germline V gene encodes CDR1 SGHTA and CDR2 FQGNSA. The CDR3 region is CASSSPWTSGSYEQYF. CDR3 DNA sequence: TGTGCCAGCAGCTCACCCTGGACTAGCGGGAGCTACGAGCAGTACTTC.

As regards this clone: Sequence at one end of the junction differs from germline and may be a read error. V is TRBV6-1 and J is TRBJ1-5; no definite D call. From germline, CDR1 is MNHNS and CDR2 SASEGT. The CDR3 spans 14 residues. The DNA of the CDR3 is TGTGCCAGCACTGAAAGTACTCCCCATCAGCCCCAGCATTTT. Residues: CASTESTPHQPQHF.

V usage is TRBV19 and J usage is TRBJ1-2; perhaps TRBD1 as D (6 bases). Trimming removed 1 base from V and 2 bases from J, with 11 bases in between. The CDR3 is made up of 15 amino acids. From germline, CDR1 is LNHDA and CDR2 SQIVND (reference sequence). The CDR3 protein is CASSIVADSNYGYTF. CDR3 coding DNA: TGTGCCAGTAGTATAGTTGCGGACAGCAACTATGGCTACACCTTC.

V and J are TRBV18 and TRBJ1-2; tentatively, D is TRBD1 (5 bases). This CDR3 spans 15 amino acids. CDR1 is KGHSH and CDR2 is LQKENI in the germline V gene. The V gene lost 2 bases and the J gene lost 7 bases, with 17 bases spanning the gap. The CDR3 DNA sequence: TGTGCCAGCTCACCAGGGGGAGGGACTTCCTCTGGCTACACCTTC. It codes for CASSPGGGTSSGYTF.

This chain connects TRBV3-1 (or the pseudogene TRBV3-2) to TRBJ2-1, with D perhaps TRBD2 (5 bases). Per the germline V gene, CDR1 is LGHDT and CDR2 is YNNKEL (reference sequence). Trimming removed 6 bases from V and 8 bases from J, with 14 bases in between. This CDR3 spans 13 amino acids. CDR3 residues: CASSPGLAHEQFF. The CDR3 region has the DNA TGTGCCAGCAGTCCCGGGCTAGCCCATGAGCAGTTCTTC.

The chain carries TRBV30 and TRBJ1-5, with D possibly TRBD1 on 5 matching bases. V dropped 1 base and J dropped 7 bases, with 11 bases sitting between them. The CDR3 extends over 13 amino acids. The V gene's germline CDR1 is GTSNPN and CDR2 SVGIG (reference sequence). The CDR3 DNA follows: TGTGCCTGGAGTGAGACACGGGGGCAGCCCCAGCATTTT. It is translated as CAWSETRGQPQHF.

This clone has more than one count but fewer than ten. The V and J genes are TRBV29-1 and TRBJ2-7; TRBD1 matches 9 bases. CDR3 length equals 14 residues. After removal of 3 bases from V and 7 bases from J, the junction contained 10 bases not matched to a gene. Germline V gene data show CDR1 as SQVTM and CDR2 as ANQGSEA. The chain's CDR3 is CSVEMTGGSGEQYF. The CDR3 region has the DNA TGCAGCGTTGAGATGACAGGGGGGAGTGGGGAGCAGTACTTC.

This clone was counted once. Here the CDR3 DNA reads TGTGCCAGTAGTCCTCGGACTAGCGGGAGAGCGACAGATACGCAGTATTTT. Its protein product is CASSPRTSGRATDTQYF. This chain joins TRBV19 and TRBJ2-3; 13 bases are a match to TRBD2. The junction had 8 bases not matched to a gene; V was cut back by 5 bases and J by 3 bases. The CDR3 is 17 amino acids. CDR1 LNHDA and CDR2 SQIVND come from the germline V gene (reference sequence). Complete variable domain (other parts from reference TRBV19 and TRBJ2-3): DGGITQSPKYLFRKEGQNVTLSCEQNLNHDAMYWYRQDPGQGLRLIYYSQIVNDFQKGDIAEGYSVSREKKESFPLTVTSAQKNPTAFYLCASSPRTSGRATDTQYFGPGTRLTVL.

CDR3 bases: TGTGCCAGCAGCATAAAAATAAACACTGAAGCTTTCTTT. It specifies CASSIKINTEAFF. J is TRBJ1-1 and V is TRBV7-9; D is ambiguous. V was pared by 5 bases and J by 2 bases, with 9 bases between. The CDR3 spans 13 residues. Per the germline V gene, CDR1 is SEHNR and CDR2 is FQNEAQ (reference sequence).

The chain joins TRBV12-3 or TRBV12-4 to TRBJ1-5, with D uncertain. V was trimmed by 2 bases and J by 8 bases, leaving 7 bases between them. CDR3 length: 12 residues. CDR3 in amino acids: CASSLILEPQHF. DNA of the CDR3: TGTGCCAGCAGTTTAATTCTTGAGCCCCAGCATTTT.

This chain connects TRBV2 to TRBJ1-4; 7 nucleotides match TRBD1. Germline V gives CDR1 SNHLY, CDR2 FYNNEI. The junction had 7 bases not matched to a gene; V was cut back by 0 bases and J by 6 bases. The CDR3 is 16 residues long. CDR3 sequence reads: CASSEAQGSGDEKLFF. The CDR3, as DNA: TGTGCCAGCAGTGAAGCACAGGGGTCCGGCGATGAAAAACTGTTTTTT.

This chain joins TRBV19 and TRBJ2-1; possibly TRBD1 for D (7 bases). CDR1 LNHDA and CDR2 SQIVND come from the germline V gene (reference sequence). Trimming removed 5 bases from V and 0 bases from J, with 14 bases in between. The CDR3 has 16 residues. The CDR3 loop reads CASSDRDWSSYNEQFF. The CDR3 region has the DNA TGTGCCAGTAGTGACAGGGACTGGAGCTCCTACAATGAGCAGTTCTTC.

This clone has just a few counts. This chain connects TRBV18 to TRBJ1-1; D might be TRBD1 (6 bases). The CDR3 contains 15 residues. Germline V gene lookup returns CDR1 KGHSH and CDR2 LQKENI. Trimming took 3 bases from V and 1 from J, leaving 12 bases between them. CDR3 nucleotides: TGTGCCAGCTCACCGCAGGGGCAGTCGAACACTGAAGCTTTCTTT. It specifies CASSPQGQSNTEAFF.

This chain links TRBV11-3 with TRBJ2-7; TRBD2 is a possible D gene (8 bases). This CDR3 contains 16 residues. Trimming shortened V by 5 bases and J by 3 bases, and 20 bases separated the two germline ends. Germline V gives CDR1 SGHNT, CDR2 YENEEA. CDR3 sequence reads: CASSLRGAGGLYEQYF. The CDR3, as DNA: TGTGCCAGCAGCCTCAGGGGGGCGGGGGGCCTCTACGAGCAGTACTTC.

The chain recombines TRBV18 with TRBJ2-2; 12 bases map to TRBD2. V gave up 0 bases and J gave up 7 bases; unmatched junction bases: 6. The CDR3 totals 17 residues. Germline V gives CDR1 KGHSH, CDR2 LQKENI. The DNA of the CDR3 is TGTGCCAGCTCACCACCGCTACTAGCGGGGGGCGTCGGGGAGCTGTTTTTT. This gives the protein CASSPPLLAGGVGELFF.

The chain uses TRBV2 and TRBJ1-2; 9 nucleotides line up with TRBD1. This CDR3 comprises 14 residues. The V gene end was trimmed by 10 bases and the J gene end by 2 bases; junction bases not matched to a gene: 8. CDR1 is SNHLY and CDR2 is FYNNEI in the germline V gene. The CDR3 loop is CAIQIGQGNYGYTF. In DNA form, the CDR3 reads TGTGCCATCCAGATAGGACAGGGGAACTATGGCTACACCTTC.

The chain is built from TRBV5-4 and TRBJ2-3; the match to TRBD2 covers 8 bases. V gave up 4 bases and J gave up 5 bases; unmatched junction bases: 18. The CDR3 is made up of 18 amino acids. Per germline, CDR1 SGHNT and CDR2 YYREEE (reference sequence). This chain's CDR3 is CASSPRGNRGGFLDTQYF. The CDR3 nucleotides are TGTGCCAGCAGCCCCAGGGGTAATCGGGGGGGATTTTTAGATACGCAGTATTTT.